Each of the 32 T cell receptor beta chains below was sequenced from the same sample in a study of CD8+ T cells in alopecia areata. Specified treatment: oral pan-JAK inhibitor, 5-10 mg twice daily. Extracted from the samples, RNA was reverse transcribed into cDNA to serve as the sequencing template. Clones were read by immunoSEQ multiplex PCR, and TCRdb kept only the in-frame ones, dropping some. The sample includes 40,000 to 50,000 clones, 55% to 75% seen only once; the top ten take roughly 20%. The material sequenced was CD8+ T cells sorted from blood, taken at week 4, from a patient treated with tofacitinib. The receptors shown here come from a human donor with alopecia areata.

The chain recombines TRBV29-1 with TRBJ2-1; the D gene is possibly TRBD2 (6 bases). Germline V gives CDR1 SQVTM, CDR2 ANQGSEA. The CDR3 is 14 amino acids. Trimming cost V 7 bases and J 0 bases, with 13 bases left between them. This chain's CDR3 is CSADSGDSYNEQFF. DNA for the CDR3: TGCAGCGCCGATTCGGGGGACTCCTACAATGAGCAGTTCTTC.

This clone is classed as medium-sized. In the same sample, other DNA sequences code for this CDR3. The chain uses TRBV7-2 and TRBJ2-3; a weak D match, TRBD1 (6 bases). The CDR3 totals 15 residues. Germline V gene sequence: CDR1 SGHTA, CDR2 FQGNSA. V was pared by 5 bases and J by 2 bases, with 14 bases between. CDR3 nucleotide sequence: TGTGCCAGCAGCCCCAGGGACAACCCCACAGATACGCAGTATTTT. Translating gives CASSPRDNPTDTQYF.

This sequence joins TRBV29-1 and TRBJ2-7; possibly TRBD1 for D (6 bases). The V gene lost 3 bases and the J gene lost 1 base, with 10 bases spanning the gap. The CDR3 covers 13 residues. CDR1 and CDR2 (germline): SQVTM, ANQGSEA. The chain's CDR3 is CSVEGRGSYEQYF. The CDR3 DNA reads TGCAGCGTTGAGGGCAGGGGATCCTACGAGCAGTACTTC.

The chain uses TRBV15 and TRBJ1-6; unclear D gene. V was shortened by 3 bases and J by 6 bases, with 15 bases between the two germline ends. This CDR3 region has 16 residues. The germline CDR1 and CDR2 sequences are LNHNV and YYDKDF (reference sequence). The CDR3 sequence: CATSSSGEAVNSPLHF. CDR3 nucleotides: TGTGCCACCAGCAGTTCCGGCGAGGCAGTTAATTCACCCCTCCACTTT.

The gene calls are TRBV12-5 and TRBJ2-6; D may match TRBD1 or TRBD2 (5 bases each). The CDR3 loop spans 15 amino acids. The germline CDR1 and CDR2 sequences are LGHNT and FRNRAP. Trimming took off 3 bases at V and 4 bases at J, with 10 bases between the two ends. CDR3 sequence (DNA): TGTGCTAGTGGTTTATTGGGGGTGGGGGCCAACGTCCTGACTTTC. Translation gives CASGLLGVGANVLTF.

The chain has TRBV29-1 and TRBJ1-2; tentatively, D is TRBD1 (5 bases). The CDR3 sequence is 13 residues long. The germline V gene encodes CDR1 SQVTM and CDR2 ANQGSEA. Trimming cost V 1 base and J 3 bases, with 9 bases left between them. DNA for the CDR3: TGCAGCGTTGAAGGGGGCGAGGACTATGGCTACACCTTC. Protein product: CSVEGGEDYGYTF. Full variable domain (outside the CDR3, taken from reference TRBV29-1 and TRBJ1-2): SAVISQKPSRDICQRGTSLTIQCQVDSQVTMMFWYRQQPGQSLTLIATANQGSEATYESGFVIDKFPISRPNLTFSTLTVSNMSPEDSSIYLCSVEGGEDYGYTFGSGTRLTVV.

The gene calls are TRBV29-1 and TRBJ2-7; D may be TRBD2 (6 bases). Trimming shortened V by 4 bases and J by 3 bases, and 13 bases separated the two germline ends. Germline lookup yields CDR1 SQVTM and CDR2 ANQGSEA. The CDR3 spans 13 residues. CDR3 sequence (DNA): TGCAGCGTTGGACCCTGGGGGGTCTACGAGCAGTACTTC. Translating gives CSVGPWGVYEQYF.

This clone showed up just a few times. The J gene is TRBJ1-3, the V gene TRBV5-6; no clear D gene. The V end lost 4 bases, the J end lost 4 bases, and 6 bases lay between the germline ends. This CDR3 has 12 amino acids. Per germline, CDR1 SGHDT and CDR2 YYEEEE. The CDR3 bases are TGTGCCAGCAGCCGGTGGGGAAACACCATATATTTT. This sequence encodes CASSRWGNTIYF.

A few counts support this clone. The chain joins TRBV7-7 to TRBJ2-7, with D unclear. Trimming pared 1 base from V and 2 bases from J, leaving 12 bases between. The CDR3 consists of 15 residues. Germline CDR1 is SSHAT and CDR2 is FNYEAQ (reference sequence). The CDR3 DNA sequence: TGTGCCAGCAGCTTAGGGTCTGTCGGAACCTACGAGCAGTACTTC. Amino acid sequence: CASSLGSVGTYEQYF.

V gene TRBV7-9 combines with J gene TRBJ1-2; D unresolved. The CDR3 contains 12 residues. Germline V gene lookup returns CDR1 SEHNR and CDR2 FQNEAQ (reference sequence). Trimming took 5 bases from V and 5 from J, leaving 9 bases between them. The CDR3: CASSPGSYGYTF. For the CDR3, the DNA is TGTGCCAGCAGCCCCGGGAGTTATGGCTACACCTTC.

The gene calls are TRBV29-1 and TRBJ2-5, with a possible D match to TRBD1 (6 bases). V was clipped by 3 bases and J by 2 bases, with 13 bases between them. CDR1 SQVTM and CDR2 ANQGSEA come from the germline V gene. The CDR3 length is 14 residues. The CDR3 DNA follows: TGCAGCGTTGATACCAGGGGAAGGCAAGAGACCCAGTACTTC. It is translated as CSVDTRGRQETQYF.

The rearrangement uses TRBV30 and TRBJ1-4; D uncertain. Germline CDR1 is GTSNPN and CDR2 is SVGIG (reference sequence). The CDR3 is made up of 11 amino acids. V was cut by 2 bases and J by 6 bases, with 4 bases left in between. CDR3 bases: TGTGCCTGGAGTCTGGATGAAAAACTGTTTTTT. As protein: CAWSLDEKLFF.

The CDR3 DNA sequence: TGTGCCAGCAGCTTAGTTGTCACAGGAGGTGAGCAGTTCTTC. This translates into CASSLVVTGGEQFF. V is TRBV11-2 and J is TRBJ2-1, with D tentatively TRBD1 or TRBD2 (5 bases each). The V end lost 1 base, the J end lost 9 bases, and 13 bases lay between the germline ends. Per germline, CDR1 SGHAT and CDR2 FQNNGV. The CDR3 extends over 14 amino acids. The whole variable domain, remainder taken from reference TRBV11-2 and TRBJ2-1, is EAGVAQSPRYKIIEKRQSVAFWCNPISGHATLYWYQQILGQGPKLLIQFQNNGVVDDSQLPKDRFSAERLKGVDSTLKIQPAKLEDSAVYLCASSLVVTGGEQFFGPGTRLTVL.

V is TRBV29-1 and J is TRBJ2-3; 7 bases are a match to TRBD2. Trimming cost V 4 bases and J 2 bases; bases outside gene matches: 3. The V gene's germline CDR1 is SQVTM and CDR2 ANQGSEA. CDR3 length: 13 residues. The CDR3 is CSVAGGDTDTQYF. The DNA of the CDR3 is TGCAGCGTTGCGGGGGGAGACACAGATACGCAGTATTTT.

The chain links TRBV7-2 to TRBJ1-1, with D hard to call. The V end was cut by 3 bases, the J end by 8 bases, with 10 bases between. Germline V gene sequence: CDR1 SGHTA, CDR2 FQGNSA. This CDR3 contains 12 residues. Here the CDR3 reads CASSFLGSEAFF. DNA for the CDR3: TGTGCCAGCAGCTTTCTAGGGTCAGAAGCTTTCTTT.

The V gene is TRBV15, the J gene TRBJ1-1; no firm D call. CDR1 is LNHNV and CDR2 is YYDKDF in the germline V gene (reference sequence). The CDR3 is made up of 14 amino acids. V was cut by 5 bases and J by 6 bases, with 16 bases left in between. CDR3: CATSPTAGSAEAFF. The CDR3, as DNA: TGTGCCACCAGCCCCACCGCGGGGTCGGCTGAAGCTTTCTTT.

This chain links TRBV30 with TRBJ1-2, with TRBD1 matching 7 bases. The V gene's germline CDR1 is GTSNPN and CDR2 SVGIG (reference sequence). Losses at the gene ends were 4 bases for V and 8 bases for J; bases not matched to a gene: 7. The CDR3 is made up of 12 amino acids. The CDR3 region has the DNA TGTGCCTGGAAAGTTTACAGGGGAGGCTACACCTTC. This codes for CAWKVYRGGYTF. The complete variable domain, with remaining parts taken from reference TRBV30 and TRBJ1-2, reads SQTIHQWPATLVQPVGSPLSLECTVEGTSNPNLYWYRQAAGRGLQLLFYSVGIGQISSEVPQNLSASRPQDRQFILSSKKLLLSDSGFYLCAWKVYRGGYTFGSGTRLTVV.

The chain carries TRBV5-1 and TRBJ2-1, with TRBD1 matching 9 bases. Germline loops: CDR1 SGHRS, CDR2 YFSETQ. V shed 2 bases and J 5 bases; nucleotides not matched to a gene: 14. The length of the CDR3 is 18 residues. CDR3 nucleotides: TGCGCCAGCAGCTTAGGCACAGGGGGCATCGGACGGGACAATGAGCAGTTCTTC. It codes for CASSLGTGGIGRDNEQFF.

This rearrangement joins TRBV30 to TRBJ1-5, with D possibly matching TRBD1 (5 bases). CDR3 length: 13 residues. The V end was cut by 2 bases, the J end by 7 bases, with 12 bases between. The germline gives CDR1 GTSNPN, CDR2 SVGIG (reference sequence). The chain's CDR3 is CAWSRGGSQPQHF. CDR3 DNA: TGTGCCTGGAGTCGGGGCGGTAGCCAGCCCCAGCATTTT.

The chain employs TRBV5-1 and TRBJ2-7, with D unclear. This CDR3 has 15 amino acids. V was cut by 4 bases and J by 2 bases, with 16 bases left in between. Germline CDR1 and CDR2: SGHRS and YFSETQ. The CDR3 protein is CASSAIPGPTYEQYF. For the CDR3, the DNA is TGCGCCAGCAGCGCCATACCGGGTCCCACCTACGAGCAGTACTTC.

V gene TRBV4-1 combines with J gene TRBJ1-1; D ambiguous. Between the trimmed V and J ends, which lost 2 bases and 7 bases, there was a span of 11 bases. Germline-derived CDR1 and CDR2 are MGHRA and YSYEKL. This CDR3 is 13 amino acids long. CDR3: CASSQLEGDEAFF. The CDR3 DNA reads TGCGCCAGCAGCCAACTTGAGGGTGATGAAGCTTTCTTT.

The rearrangement links TRBV29-1 to TRBJ2-1, with TRBD2 as a possible D gene (6 bases). The CDR3 covers 12 residues. Per the germline V gene, CDR1 is SQVTM and CDR2 is ANQGSEA. Trimming removed 7 bases at V and 8 bases at J, with 15 bases between. The CDR3 region is CSAAQASDEQFF. The CDR3 nucleotides are TGCAGCGCAGCGCAGGCTAGCGATGAGCAGTTCTTC.

This clone came up a few times. The chain uses TRBV14 and TRBJ1-1, with D unresolved. This CDR3 spans 15 amino acids. Germline CDR1 SGHDN, CDR2 FVKESK. V lost 0 bases, J lost 6 bases, and 14 bases lay in between. The CDR3 loop reads CASSQDPGPLAEAFF. For the CDR3, the DNA is TGTGCCAGCAGCCAAGATCCCGGCCCCCTGGCTGAAGCTTTCTTT.

The rearrangement joins TRBV19 to TRBJ1-1; tentatively, D is TRBD1 (5 bases). The germline CDR1 and CDR2 sequences are LNHDA and SQIVND (reference sequence). V lost 5 bases and J 3 bases, leaving 7 bases between the germline ends. The CDR3 has 12 residues. The CDR3 DNA sequence: TGTGCCAGTAGTCGGGGGGACACTGAAGCTTTCTTT. Protein: CASSRGDTEAFF.

Only a few counts were recorded for this clone. This rearrangement joins TRBV19 to TRBJ1-1, with D tentatively TRBD1 (6 bases). Trimming shortened V by 6 bases and J by 0 bases, and 11 bases separated the two germline ends. Looked up from germline, CDR1 is LNHDA and CDR2 is SQIVND (reference sequence). The CDR3 extends over 14 amino acids. The CDR3 here is CASRVRDMNTEAFF. The CDR3 DNA reads TGTGCCAGTAGAGTTAGGGACATGAACACTGAAGCTTTCTTT.

The chain recombines TRBV28 with TRBJ2-3, with D uncertain. Trimming pared 3 bases from V and 5 bases from J, leaving 3 bases between. This CDR3 contains 11 residues. Germline V gene sequence: CDR1 MDHEN, CDR2 SYDVKM. For the CDR3, the DNA is TGTGCCAGCAGTTTTAAAGATACGCAGTATTTT. Its translation: CASSFKDTQYF.

J is TRBJ1-1 and V is TRBV30; D is uncertain. The CDR3 is made up of 13 amino acids. V dropped 4 bases and J dropped 1 base, with 10 bases sitting between them. The germline V gene has CDR1 GTSNPN and CDR2 SVGIG (reference sequence). CDR3 amino acids: CAWKTGRNTEAFF. CDR3 DNA sequence: TGTGCCTGGAAAACTGGGAGGAACACTGAAGCTTTCTTT.

Worth noting for this clone: One end of the junction varies from germline; a read error may be responsible. V is TRBV30 and J is TRBJ1-6; no definite D call. The germline gives CDR1 GTSNPN, CDR2 SVGIG (reference sequence). The CDR3 has 14 residues. The CDR3, as DNA: TGTGCCTGGAGTGAAATCGGAAAGAATTCCCCCCTCCACTTT. This encodes CAWSEIGKNSPLHF.

The chain combines TRBV6-5 with TRBJ2-7; TRBD1 or TRBD2 may be the D gene (5 bases each). The CDR3 runs 13 residues. CDR1 is MNHEY and CDR2 is SVGAGI in the germline V gene. V dropped 0 bases and J dropped 7 bases, with 10 bases sitting between them. The CDR3 DNA reads TGTGCCAGCAGTTACTCGAGAGGGGCTGAGCAGTACTTC. This encodes CASSYSRGAEQYF.

The sample holds a few counts of this clone. The rearrangement joins TRBV19 to TRBJ2-5; D is possibly TRBD2 (5 bases). V dropped 6 bases and J dropped 3 bases, with 11 bases sitting between them. Per germline, CDR1 LNHDA and CDR2 SQIVND (reference sequence). The CDR3 is 13 residues long. As DNA, the CDR3 is TGTGCCAGTAGCTTGGACTCAGAAGAGACCCAGTACTTC. Amino acids: CASSLDSEETQYF.

The rearrangement links TRBV29-1 to TRBJ2-7, with TRBD1 as a possible D gene (6 bases). Trimming took off 7 bases at V and 1 base at J, with 14 bases between the two ends. The germline V gene encodes CDR1 SQVTM and CDR2 ANQGSEA. The CDR3 is 13 residues long. The CDR3 coding sequence is TGCAGCGCCGCGGCAGGGGCTTCCTACGAGCAGTACTTC. Residues: CSAAAGASYEQYF.

CDR3: CSVGIRGGGTEAFF. In DNA, the CDR3 is TGCAGCGTTGGGATCAGGGGCGGGGGCACTGAAGCTTTCTTT. The chain employs TRBV29-1 and TRBJ1-1; possible D gene TRBD1, 6 bases. Trimming took off 4 bases at V and 4 bases at J, with 16 bases between the two ends. The CDR3 length is 14 residues. Germline-derived CDR1 and CDR2 are SQVTM and ANQGSEA.